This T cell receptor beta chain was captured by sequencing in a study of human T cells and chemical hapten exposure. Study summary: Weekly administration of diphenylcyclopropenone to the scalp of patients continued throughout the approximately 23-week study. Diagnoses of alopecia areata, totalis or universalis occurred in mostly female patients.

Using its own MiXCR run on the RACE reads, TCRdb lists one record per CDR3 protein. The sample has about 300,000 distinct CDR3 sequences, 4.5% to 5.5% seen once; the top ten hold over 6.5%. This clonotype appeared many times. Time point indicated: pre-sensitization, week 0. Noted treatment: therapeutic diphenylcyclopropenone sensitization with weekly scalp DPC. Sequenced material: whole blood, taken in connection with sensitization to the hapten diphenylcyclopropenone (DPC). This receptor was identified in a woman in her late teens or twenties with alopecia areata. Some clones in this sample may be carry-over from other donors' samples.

The CDR3 region is CSVGRVAGVTEAFF. The DNA for the CDR3 is TGCAGCGTTGGGAGAGTGGCAGGGGTGACTGAAGCTTTCTTT. The V gene is TRBV29-1, the J gene TRBJ1-1, with D possibly TRBD1 on 6 matching bases. Germline V gives CDR1 SQVTM, CDR2 ANQGSEA. The CDR3 extends over 14 amino acids. Trimming took off 4 bases at V and 5 bases at J, with 17 bases between the two ends. Drawing the rest from reference TRBV29-1 and TRBJ1-1, the complete variable domain is SAVISQKPSRDICQRGTSLTIQCQVDSQVTMMFWYRQQPGQSLTLIATANQGSEATYESGFVIDKFPISRPNLTFSTLTVSNMSPEDSSIYLCSVGRVAGVTEAFFGQGTRLTVV.